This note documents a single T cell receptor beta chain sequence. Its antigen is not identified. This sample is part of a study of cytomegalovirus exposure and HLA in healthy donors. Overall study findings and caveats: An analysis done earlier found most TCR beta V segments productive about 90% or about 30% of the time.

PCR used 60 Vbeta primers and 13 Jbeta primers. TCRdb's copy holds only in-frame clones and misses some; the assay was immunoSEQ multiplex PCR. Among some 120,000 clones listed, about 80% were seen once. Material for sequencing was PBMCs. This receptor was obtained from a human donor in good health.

The CDR3: CASSDWRGYTIYF. The DNA of the CDR3 is TGTGCCAGCAGTGACTGGAGGGGATACACCATATATTTT. The rearrangement joins TRBV2 to TRBJ1-3, with D perhaps TRBD1 (5 bases). Germline assignment: CDR1 SNHLY and CDR2 FYNNEI. The CDR3 is 13 residues long. The V end lost 3 bases, the J end lost 8 bases, and 11 bases lay between the germline ends.